This T cell receptor beta chain was found in a study of neurological immune-mediated disorders. Trimming cost V 7 bases and J 2 bases; bases outside gene matches: 8. The CDR3 has 14 amino acids. Germline assignment: CDR1 SEHNR and CDR2 FQNEAQ (reference sequence). This clonotype is judged medium-sized (0.01 to 0.1%). TCRdb reanalysed the 5' RACE reads using MiXCR and keeps one entry per CDR3 protein. This table holds 14,000 or so distinct CDR3 sequences, roughly 10% found once. This receptor was taken from a woman in her thirties or forties in good health. The sample was PBMCs. The chain carries TRBV7-9 and TRBJ2-7, with 7 positions matching TRBD1. Written as DNA, the CDR3 is TGTGCCAGCAAGAGACAGGGAACAACCTACGAGCAGTACTTC. Translation: CASKRQGTTYEQYF.